This TCR beta chain originates from a study of T-cell memory formation after mild COVID-19. MiXCR, applied by TCRdb to the 5' RACE reads, yields one record per CDR3 protein. The sample contains around 250,000 distinct CDR3 sequences, 8% to 10% of which appear only once. This clonotype has more than one count but fewer than ten. Its antigen is still unknown. This CDR3 is 17 amino acids long. Trimming took 5 bases from V and 2 from J; bases not matched to a gene: 13. Germline CDR1 and CDR2: SEHNR and FQNEAQ (reference sequence). Overall study findings and caveats: Clones that contracted from day 15 to 85 were balanced CD4/CD8, while later expanders leaned CD4+.

Sequenced input: PBMCs or a T cell subset sorted from them (not recorded which). The chain uses TRBV7-9 and TRBJ2-3; TRBD2 aligns across 7 bases. The receptor was isolated from a man between 18 and 35 years old who had mild COVID-19 (a few samples of this study predate the infection). Cell type and time point are not known. This CDR3 reads CASSRAAGLPFTDTQYF. The DNA for the CDR3 is TGTGCCAGCAGCCGTGCGGCGGGACTACCCTTCACAGATACGCAGTATTTT.